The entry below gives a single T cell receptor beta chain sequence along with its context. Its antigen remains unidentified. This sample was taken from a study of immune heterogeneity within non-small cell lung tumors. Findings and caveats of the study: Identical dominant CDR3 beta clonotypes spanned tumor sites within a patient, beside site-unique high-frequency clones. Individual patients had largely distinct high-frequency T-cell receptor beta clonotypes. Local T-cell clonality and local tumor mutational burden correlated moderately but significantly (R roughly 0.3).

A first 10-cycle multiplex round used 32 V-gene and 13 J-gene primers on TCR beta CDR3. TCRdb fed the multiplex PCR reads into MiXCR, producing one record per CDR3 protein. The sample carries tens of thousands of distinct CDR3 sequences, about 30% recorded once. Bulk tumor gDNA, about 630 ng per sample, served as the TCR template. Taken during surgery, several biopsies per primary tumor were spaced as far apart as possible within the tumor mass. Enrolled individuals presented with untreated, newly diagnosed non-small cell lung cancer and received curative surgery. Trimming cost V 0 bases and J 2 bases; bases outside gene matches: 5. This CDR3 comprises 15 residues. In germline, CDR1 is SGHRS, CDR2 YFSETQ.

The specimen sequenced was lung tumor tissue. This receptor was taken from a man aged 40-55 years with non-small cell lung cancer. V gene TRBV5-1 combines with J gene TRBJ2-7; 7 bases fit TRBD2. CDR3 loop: CASSLAGTNAYEQYF. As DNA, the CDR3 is TGCGCCAGCAGCTTGGCCGGGACTAATGCCTACGAGCAGTACTTC.